These 11 T cell receptor beta chains were all obtained from the same sample, sequenced in a study of radiation and T cells in renal cell carcinoma. The time point: blood 2 weeks post-SBRT. Treatment specified: 15 Gy SBRT to primary tumor, nephrectomy 4 weeks later. Produced via immunoSEQ multiplex PCR; TCRdb's table is partial and in-frame only. The sample has about 49,000 clones; roughly 78% are singletons. The sequenced sample was blood, obtained from a patient whose treatment included radiotherapy and nephrectomy. Receptors originate from a woman in her 70s with renal cell carcinoma.

The rearrangement uses TRBV12-5 and TRBJ2-2, with unresolved D. The germline V and J ends were trimmed by 4 bases and 7 bases, with 4 bases remaining between them. This CDR3 is built from 11 residues. Germline CDR1 is LGHNT and CDR2 is FRNRAP. The CDR3 nucleotides are TGTGCTAGTGGTTCCCGCGGGGAGCTGTTTTTT. Protein product: CASGSRGELFF.

The chain uses TRBV2 and TRBJ1-6, with 8 positions matching TRBD1. Germline CDR1 and CDR2: SNHLY and FYNNEI. J lost 9 bases, V lost 2 bases, and 6 bases had no gene match. The length of the CDR3 is 15 residues. The CDR3 region is CASSETAGGRSPLHF. Here the CDR3 DNA reads TGTGCCAGCAGTGAAACGGCAGGGGGCCGTTCACCCCTCCACTTT.

The chain joins TRBV29-1 to TRBJ2-5; no clear D gene. This CDR3 region has 11 residues. The germline gives CDR1 SQVTM, CDR2 ANQGSEA. V shed 6 bases and J shed 1 base, with 6 bases lying between them. The CDR3 reads CSVRSQETQYF. The CDR3 DNA follows: TGCAGCGTACGGTCCCAAGAGACCCAGTACTTC.

The table lists this clone with a count of one. The chain joins TRBV18 to TRBJ1-1, with D perhaps TRBD1 (6 bases). V was trimmed by 3 bases and J by 1 base, leaving 9 bases between them. Germline lookup yields CDR1 KGHSH and CDR2 LQKENI. The CDR3 contains 14 residues. The CDR3 nucleotides are TGTGCCAGCTCACCTGGGGGCGCGAACACTGAAGCTTTCTTT. It yields the protein CASSPGGANTEAFF.

The V gene is TRBV7-2, the J gene TRBJ2-6, with a weak D call TRBD1 (6 bases). The CDR3 spans 15 residues. V was trimmed by 4 bases and J by 2 bases, leaving 9 bases between them. Looked up from germline, CDR1 is SGHTA and CDR2 is FQGNSA. CDR3 bases: TGTGCCAGCAGCTGGGGGCGGACTGGGGCCAACGTCCTGACTTTC. Residues: CASSWGRTGANVLTF.

V is TRBV6-1 and J is TRBJ2-1; 10 bases align to TRBD2. Looked up from germline, CDR1 is MNHNS and CDR2 is SASEGT. CDR3 size: 15 residues. Losses at the gene ends were 6 bases for V and 6 bases for J; bases not matched to a gene: 8. The chain's CDR3 is CASRAGTSERNEQFF. The CDR3 DNA reads as TGTGCCAGCAGGGCCGGGACTAGCGAGCGCAATGAGCAGTTCTTC.

This rearrangement joins TRBV6-1 to TRBJ2-7; 8 nucleotides align to TRBD2. The V gene end was trimmed by 0 bases and the J gene end by 7 bases; junction bases not matched to a gene: 8. This CDR3 spans 15 amino acids. Germline CDR1 MNHNS, CDR2 SASEGT. The CDR3 DNA follows: TGTGCCAGCAGTGAAGCTGCGAGCGGGGGAGGAGAGCAGTACTTC. Its protein is CASSEAASGGGEQYF.

The chain carries TRBV7-9 and TRBJ2-3, with a tentative D call TRBD2 (6 bases). Trimming shortened V by 3 bases and J by 0 bases, and 7 bases separated the two germline ends. Germline CDR1 is SEHNR and CDR2 is FQNEAQ (reference sequence). The CDR3 length is 14 residues. This CDR3 is CASSFGTSTDTQYF. Written as DNA, the CDR3 is TGTGCCAGCAGCTTTGGGACTAGCACAGATACGCAGTATTTT.

The rearrangement uses TRBV10-3 and TRBJ2-1, with 7 bases lining up with TRBD2. Unmatched junction bases numbered 5, after V lost 5 bases and J lost 4 bases. Germline values: CDR1 ENHRY, CDR2 SYGVKD. CDR3 length: 14 residues. CDR3 sequence: CAISSTGGYNEQFF. The CDR3 DNA follows: TGTGCCATCAGTTCGACGGGAGGTTACAATGAGCAGTTCTTC.

V is TRBV5-1 and J is TRBJ2-7; the match to TRBD1 covers 9 bases. The CDR3 consists of 14 residues. V lost 4 bases and J lost 3; bases outside the gene matches: 5. The germline CDR1 and CDR2 sequences are SGHRS and YFSETQ. CDR3 amino acids: CASSPDRGRYEQYF. CDR3 DNA sequence: TGCGCCAGCAGCCCGGACAGGGGACGCTACGAGCAGTACTTC.

This sequence joins TRBV29-1 and TRBJ2-5; 14 bases fit TRBD2. The V and J ends lost 7 bases and 5 bases, in that order; junction bases with no gene match: 6. The CDR3 is made up of 14 amino acids. Germline values: CDR1 SQVTM, CDR2 ANQGSEA. CDR3 coding DNA: TGCAGCGCCGGATGGACTAGCGGGGGGGAGACCCAGTACTTC. It encodes CSAGWTSGGETQYF.